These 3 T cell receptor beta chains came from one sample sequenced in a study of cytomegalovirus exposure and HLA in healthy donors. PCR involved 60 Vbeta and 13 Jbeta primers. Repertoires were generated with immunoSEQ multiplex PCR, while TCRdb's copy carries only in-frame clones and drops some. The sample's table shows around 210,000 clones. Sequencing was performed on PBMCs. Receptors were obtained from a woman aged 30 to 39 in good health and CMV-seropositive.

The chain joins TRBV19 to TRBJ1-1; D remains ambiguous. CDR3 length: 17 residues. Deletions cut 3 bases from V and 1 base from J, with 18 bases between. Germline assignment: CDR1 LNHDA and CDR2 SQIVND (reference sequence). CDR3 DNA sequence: TGTGCCAGTAGTATGAAGGGAGGGTCCGAGTGGAACACTGAAGCTTTCTTT. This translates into CASSMKGGSEWNTEAFF. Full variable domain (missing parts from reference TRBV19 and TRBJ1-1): DGGITQSPKYLFRKEGQNVTLSCEQNLNHDAMYWYRQDPGQGLRLIYYSQIVNDFQKGDIAEGYSVSREKKESFPLTVTSAQKNPTAFYLCASSMKGGSEWNTEAFFGQGTRLTVV.

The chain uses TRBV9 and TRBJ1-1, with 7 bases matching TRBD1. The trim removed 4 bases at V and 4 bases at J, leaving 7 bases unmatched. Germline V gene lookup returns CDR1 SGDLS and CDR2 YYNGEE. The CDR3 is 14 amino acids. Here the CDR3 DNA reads TGTGCCAGCAGCCCAAGACAGGGATCCACTGAAGCTTTCTTT. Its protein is CASSPRQGSTEAFF.

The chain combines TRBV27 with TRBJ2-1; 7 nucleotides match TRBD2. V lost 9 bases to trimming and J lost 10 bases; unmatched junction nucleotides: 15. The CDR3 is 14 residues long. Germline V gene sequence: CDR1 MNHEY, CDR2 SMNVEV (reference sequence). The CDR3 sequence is CASNPGLLAGEQFF. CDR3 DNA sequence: TGTGCCAGTAACCCGGGACTACTAGCCGGGGAGCAGTTCTTC.